A selection of T cell receptor beta chains follows, all from one sample in a study of shared clonotypes between healthy human individuals. Produced via immunoSEQ multiplex PCR; TCRdb's table is partial and in-frame only. The sample lists 2.3 million or so clones, approximately 95% occurring once. The sequencing input was naive CD4+ T cells from PBMCs. The receptors here all came from a man younger than 30 in good health. Some clones in this sample may be carry-over from other donors' samples. CDR3s include the opening cysteine and the closing phenylalanine or tryptophan. The order of the fields is V gene, clone size, J gene, D gene, CDR3 protein, CDR3 DNA. D genes are given only for firm matches. Rows may omit the clone size; those that give it use once, few, many or a size class.

>TRBV15|-|TRBJ2-1|-
CATSRGEGLHNEQFF
TGTGCCACCAGCAGAGGAGAGGGCCTCCACAATGAGCAGTTCTTC
>TRBV10-3|-|TRBJ1-5|TRBD1
CAISELQGSGPQHF
TGTGCCATCAGTGAGCTACAGGGGTCGGGGCCCCAGCATTTT
>TRBV6-5|-|TRBJ2-1|TRBD1
CASRLRTGSYNEQFF
TGTGCCAGCAGACTTAGGACAGGCTCCTACAATGAGCAGTTCTTC
>TRBV12-5|-|TRBJ2-5|-
CASGFSLGKGSQETQYF
TGTGCTAGTGGTTTTAGTCTGGGGAAGGGTAGTCAAGAGACCCAGTACTTC
>TRBV29-1|-|TRBJ1-4|-
CSVLIQGIEKLFF
TGCAGCGTTCTTATTCAGGGGATAGAAAAACTGTTTTTT
>TRBV28|-|TRBJ2-1|TRBD1
CASSSRTGGKFELF
TGTGCCAGCAGTTCAAGGACAGGGGGCAAGTTTGAGCTCTTC
>TRBV27|-|TRBJ2-7|-
CASRNQGSTSEQYF
TGTGCCAGCAGAAATCAGGGGTCTACGTCTGAGCAGTACTTC
>TRBV28|-|TRBJ2-5|TRBD2
CASSTSGAQETQYF
TGTGCCAGTTCGACTAGCGGAGCCCAAGAGACCCAGTACTTC
>TRBV28|-|TRBJ2-7|-
CASTKSNKRREQYF
TGTGCCAGCACCAAATCCAACAAGCGTAGGGAGCAGTACTTC
>TRBV28|once|TRBJ1-1|-
CASSSMANTEAFF
TGTGCCAGCAGTAGTATGGCGAACACTGAAGCTTTCTTT